This T cell receptor (beta chain) was found in a study of T cells in Graves' hyperthyroidism and ophthalmopathy. In this sample, this clonotype turned up a few times. The antigen remains undetermined. There were TCR beta CDR3 regions amplified from RNA transcripts. A first-round RT-PCR of the TCR CDR3 used the HTBI primer set. MiXCR, applied by TCRdb to the multiplex PCR reads, yields one record per CDR3 protein. Here the sample spans a few hundred thousand distinct CDR3 sequences, roughly 15% being singletons. This CDR3 is 18 amino acids long. V dropped 2 bases and J dropped 0; count of bases not matched to a gene: 7. Germline V gene lookup returns CDR1 SGHTA and CDR2 FQGNSA. Study-level results: Most clonotypes expanded in the thyroid (above 0.001) were also present in blood.

Sample: blood. The chain combines TRBV7-2 with TRBJ2-6, with 7 bases lining up with TRBD1. The clonotype was recovered from a woman aged 40 to 50 with Graves' hyperthyroidism. CDR3 sequence: CASSLSRQGHSGANVLTF. The CDR3 DNA follows: TGTGCCAGCAGCTTATCCAGACAGGGCCACTCTGGGGCCAACGTCCTGACTTTC. Supplemented by reference TRBV7-2 and TRBJ2-6, the full variable domain reads GAGVSQSPSNKVTEKGKDVELRCDPISGHTALYWYRQSLGQGLEFLIYFQGNSAPDKSGLPSDRFSAERTGGSVSTLTIQRTQQEDSAVYLCASSLSRQGHSGANVLTFGAGSRLTVL.